One sample yielded the 3 T cell receptor beta chains listed below, sequenced in a study of T-cell reconstitution after alpha-beta-depleted transplantation in children. Using unique molecular identifiers, the investigators prepared the TCRbeta library. From the PCR reads, TCRdb called clonotypes with MiXCR, one entry per CDR3 protein. Of roughly 400,000 distinct CDR3 sequences in the sample, about 40% are singletons; the top ten hold under 30%. The material sequenced was PBMCs, taken before TCRalphabeta/CD19-depleted stem cell transplant. Receptor source: a girl aged 2 to 9 with aplastic anemia, due to receive a stem cell transplant.

The chain couples TRBV20-1 to TRBJ1-1; D unclear. The CDR3 consists of 8 residues. Germline assignment: CDR1 DFQATT and CDR2 SNEGSKA (reference sequence). Trimming left V 8 bases short and J 8 bases short, with 6 bases between. The CDR3 region is CSPLEAFF. CDR3 coding DNA: TGCAGTCCACTAGAAGCTTTCTTT.

This chain links TRBV5-1 with TRBJ1-4, with TRBD1 matching over 7 bases. Germline V gene lookup returns CDR1 SGHRS and CDR2 YFSETQ. The CDR3 loop spans 14 amino acids. V gave up 0 bases and J gave up 7 bases; unmatched junction bases: 3. CDR3 sequence reads: CASSLEQGFEKLFF. CDR3 coding DNA: TGCGCCAGCAGCTTGGAACAGGGGTTTGAAAAACTGTTTTTT.

The chain employs TRBV20-1 and TRBJ2-1; D perhaps matches TRBD2 (6 bases). CDR1 and CDR2 from the germline V gene are DFQATT and SNEGSKA (reference sequence). Trimming removed 2 bases from V and 4 bases from J, with 9 bases in between. CDR3 size: 13 residues. The CDR3 is CSARREIYNEQFF. For the CDR3, the DNA is TGCAGTGCTAGACGGGAGATATACAATGAGCAGTTCTTC.